A selection of T cell receptor beta chains follows, all from one sample in a study of OX40 agonist ivuxolimab in advanced cancers. The method was immunoSEQ multiplex PCR; TCRdb's version includes in-frame clones alone and lacks a portion of them. Among 74,000 or so clones listed, roughly 86% were seen once. This sample comprised CD4+ or CD8+ T cells sorted from blood, obtained in a trial of the OX40 agonist ivuxolimab. The receptors here all came from an adult with an advanced solid tumor such as melanoma, head and neck, liver or kidney cancer. The CDR3 runs from the conserved cysteine through the conserved F or W. A D gene is named only where the DNA matches it firmly. Size tells how often a clone was seen (once, few, many) or the class of an expanded clone, and some rows leave it out.

clone_size	d_call	v_call	j_call	cdr3_aa	cdr3_nt
-	TRBD1	TRBV28	TRBJ2-7	CASSQGEWEQYF	TGTGCCAGCAGCCAGGGGGAATGGGAGCAGTACTTC
-	TRBD1	TRBV18	TRBJ2-7	CASSGTGFSYEQYF	TGTGCCAGCTCCGGGACAGGGTTCTCCTACGAGCAGTACTTC
few	-	TRBV9	TRBJ2-1	CASSVATSEQFF	TGTGCCAGCAGCGTAGCTACAAGTGAGCAGTTCTTC
-	TRBD1	TRBV11-3	TRBJ1-2	CASSRGTGDNYGYTF	TGTGCCAGCAGCCGAGGGACAGGGGATAACTATGGCTACACCTTC
once	-	TRBV18	TRBJ1-1	CASLKKGMNTEAFF	TGTGCCAGCTTAAAAAAGGGAATGAACACTGAAGCTTTCTTT
-	-	TRBV6-1	TRBJ2-2	CASSAGKIRGELFF	TGTGCCAGCAGTGCCGGGAAAATCCGAGGGGAGCTGTTTTTT
-	-	TRBV28	TRBJ2-5	CASSLQSRDTFQETQYF	TGTGCCAGCAGTTTACAGTCCCGGGACACTTTTCAAGAGACCCAGTACTTC
-	-	TRBV7-8	TRBJ2-2	CASSSRESNTGELFF	TGTGCCAGCAGCTCCCGGGAGTCAAACACCGGGGAGCTGTTTTTT
-	-	TRBV2	TRBJ2-7	CASSEALPRGYEQYF	TGTGCCAGCAGTGAAGCGCTTCCCAGGGGCTACGAGCAGTACTTC
-	TRBD2	TRBV9	TRBJ2-3	CASSAYPGLAGQTSTDTQYF	TGTGCCAGCAGCGCCTACCCGGGACTAGCGGGTCAGACTAGCACAGATACGCAGTATTTT
-	-	TRBV5-8	TRBJ2-2	CASSWGRGTGELFF	TGTGCCAGCAGCTGGGGACGTGGCACCGGGGAGCTGTTTTTT
-	TRBD1	TRBV5-7	TRBJ1-3	CASSWGQGNTIYF	TGTGCCAGCAGCTGGGGACAGGGAAACACCATATATTTT
-	-	TRBV5-6	TRBJ1-2	CASSLRPNYGYTF	TGTGCCAGCAGCTTGCGACCTAACTATGGCTACACCTTC
once	-	TRBV11-2	TRBJ1-1	CASSLEGGAEAFF	TGTGCCAGCAGCTTAGAAGGGGGGGCTGAAGCTTTCTTT
-	-	TRBV6-1	TRBJ1-3	CASSEAPGGTRPGNTIYF	TGTGCCAGCAGTGAAGCCCCGGGGGGGACAAGGCCTGGAAACACCATATATTTT
-	-	TRBV9	TRBJ1-1	CASSVELNTEAFF	TGTGCCAGCAGCGTAGAACTGAACACTGAAGCTTTCTTT
-	-	TRBV2	TRBJ2-1	CASSEWVYNEQFF	TGTGCCAGCAGTGAATGGGTCTACAATGAGCAGTTCTTC
-	TRBD1	TRBV5-1	TRBJ2-1	CASSLLPRTGGNEQFF	TGCGCCAGCAGCTTGTTACCCAGGACAGGGGGCAATGAGCAGTTCTTC
-	-	TRBV7-8	TRBJ1-6	CASREVGSPLHF	TGTGCCAGCAGGGAGGTGGGTTCACCCCTCCACTTT
-	TRBD2	TRBV7-9	TRBJ2-7	CASSLGTSGSVYEQYF	TGTGCCAGCAGCTTAGGAACTAGCGGGAGTGTCTACGAGCAGTACTTC